The rows below give T cell receptor beta chains drawn from one sample of a study of blood T cell repertoires in COVID-19. The method was immunoSEQ multiplex PCR; TCRdb's version includes in-frame clones alone and lacks a portion of them. There are 360,000 or so clones in the sample; 83% occur only once, and 5% to 6% lies in the top ten. The specimen was PBMCs or T cells enriched from blood (not recorded which). The receptors shown here come from a woman aged 45-65 years who had recovered from COVID-19. The CDR3 runs from the conserved cysteine through the conserved F or W. A D gene is named only where the DNA matches it firmly. Clone size, where shown, is once, few, many, or a class for clones that have expanded.

abundance: NA; v_gene: TRBV5-1; j_gene: TRBJ1-2; d_gene: NA; CDR3aa: CASSPPGFGYTF; CDR3nt: TGCGCCAGCAGCCCTCCGGGGTTTGGCTACACCTTC
abundance: few; v_gene: TRBV11-3; j_gene: TRBJ1-3; d_gene: NA; CDR3aa: CASSLEASGNTIYF; CDR3nt: TGTGCCAGCAGCTTAGAGGCCTCTGGAAACACCATATATTTT
abundance: NA; v_gene: TRBV7-8; j_gene: TRBJ2-1; d_gene: NA; CDR3aa: CASSSRTPYNEQFF; CDR3nt: TGTGCCAGCAGCTCCCGGACTCCCTACAATGAGCAGTTCTTC
abundance: NA; v_gene: TRBV6-2/TRBV6-3; j_gene: TRBJ2-7; d_gene: NA; CDR3aa: CASSYGWAGTYEQYF; CDR3nt: TGTGCCAGCAGTTACGGATGGGCAGGCACCTACGAGCAGTACTTC
abundance: NA; v_gene: TRBV19; j_gene: TRBJ1-1; d_gene: NA; CDR3aa: CASSRKATAEAFF; CDR3nt: TGTGCCAGTAGCCGAAAAGCAACAGCAGAAGCTTTCTTT
abundance: once; v_gene: TRBV9; j_gene: TRBJ1-2; d_gene: NA; CDR3aa: CASSPTLEGYTF; CDR3nt: TGTGCCAGCAGCCCTACCCTTGAGGGCTACACCTTC
abundance: NA; v_gene: TRBV9; j_gene: TRBJ2-7; d_gene: TRBD1; CDR3aa: CASSVAGTGPAQYF; CDR3nt: TGTGCCAGCAGCGTAGCGGGGACAGGGCCCGCGCAGTACTTC
abundance: NA; v_gene: TRBV5-1; j_gene: TRBJ1-3; d_gene: NA; CDR3aa: CASSLDPGGNTIYF; CDR3nt: TGCGCCAGCAGCTTGGATCCCGGGGGAAACACCATATATTTT
abundance: NA; v_gene: TRBV4-1; j_gene: TRBJ1-2; d_gene: NA; CDR3aa: CASRETEGANYGYTF; CDR3nt: TGCGCCAGCAGGGAAACCGAAGGAGCTAACTATGGCTACACCTTC
abundance: NA; v_gene: TRBV30; j_gene: TRBJ1-2; d_gene: NA; CDR3aa: CAWSANRRYTF; CDR3nt: TGTGCCTGGAGTGCCAACAGGCGCTACACCTTC
abundance: few; v_gene: TRBV30; j_gene: TRBJ1-5; d_gene: TRBD1; CDR3aa: CAWSSGQGHDQPQHF; CDR3nt: TGTGCCTGGAGTTCAGGACAGGGGCACGATCAGCCCCAGCATTTT
abundance: NA; v_gene: TRBV7-2; j_gene: TRBJ1-2; d_gene: NA; CDR3aa: CASSFSGSDGYTF; CDR3nt: TGTGCCAGCAGCTTCTCAGGTTCTGACGGCTACACCTTC
abundance: NA; v_gene: TRBV27; j_gene: TRBJ2-5; d_gene: NA; CDR3aa: CASRASGETQYF; CDR3nt: TGTGCCAGCAGGGCCTCCGGGGAGACCCAGTACTTC
abundance: few; v_gene: TRBV30; j_gene: TRBJ2-5; d_gene: NA; CDR3aa: CAWTSQETQYF; CDR3nt: TGTGCCTGGACTTCACAGGAGACCCAGTACTTC
abundance: NA; v_gene: TRBV5-4; j_gene: TRBJ1-1; d_gene: NA; CDR3aa: CASTRNSEAFF; CDR3nt: TGTGCCAGCACCCGAAACAGTGAAGCTTTCTTT
abundance: NA; v_gene: TRBV3-1/TRBV3-2; j_gene: TRBJ1-1; d_gene: NA; CDR3aa: CASNLGGGNTEAFF; CDR3nt: TGTGCCAGCAACCTCGGGGGGGGGAACACTGAAGCTTTCTTT
abundance: NA; v_gene: TRBV6-6; j_gene: TRBJ1-5; d_gene: NA; CDR3aa: CASNQGGGNSNQPQHF; CDR3nt: TGTGCCAGCAATCAGGGAGGGGGAAATAGCAATCAGCCCCAGCATTTT
abundance: NA; v_gene: TRBV28; j_gene: TRBJ1-4; d_gene: NA; CDR3aa: CASMSGGSNEKLFF; CDR3nt: TGTGCCAGCATGAGCGGGGGCTCAAATGAAAAACTGTTTTTT
abundance: NA; v_gene: TRBV5-1; j_gene: TRBJ1-1; d_gene: NA; CDR3aa: CASSLDPQGSEAFF; CDR3nt: TGCGCCAGCAGCTTGGACCCCCAAGGGAGTGAAGCTTTCTTT
abundance: NA; v_gene: TRBV5-1; j_gene: TRBJ1-2; d_gene: TRBD1; CDR3aa: CASSLAGTGPAGYGYTF; CDR3nt: TGCGCCAGCAGCTTGGCGGGGACAGGGCCGGCTGGCTATGGCTACACCTTC
abundance: NA; v_gene: TRBV2; j_gene: TRBJ1-2; d_gene: TRBD1; CDR3aa: CASPGGPVYGYTF; CDR3nt: TGTGCCAGCCCAGGGGGGCCTGTTTATGGCTACACCTTC
abundance: once; v_gene: TRBV20-1; j_gene: TRBJ1-1; d_gene: TRBD1; CDR3aa: CSASQSGQGARGAFF; CDR3nt: TGCAGTGCTAGTCAATCGGGACAGGGGGCCCGGGGGGCTTTCTTT
abundance: NA; v_gene: TRBV30; j_gene: TRBJ1-1; d_gene: TRBD1; CDR3aa: CAWSRQGNTEAFF; CDR3nt: TGTGCCTGGTCACGACAGGGAAACACTGAAGCTTTCTTT
abundance: NA; v_gene: TRBV19; j_gene: TRBJ1-1; d_gene: NA; CDR3aa: CASSLTAQNTEAFF; CDR3nt: TGTGCCAGTAGTTTGACAGCTCAGAACACTGAAGCTTTCTTT
abundance: NA; v_gene: TRBV7-9; j_gene: TRBJ1-2; d_gene: TRBD1; CDR3aa: CASSHNAGQGRNGDGYTF; CDR3nt: TGTGCCAGCAGCCATAACGCCGGACAGGGACGTAATGGGGATGGCTACACCTTC
abundance: NA; v_gene: TRBV7-2; j_gene: TRBJ1-5; d_gene: TRBD1; CDR3aa: CASSPAGTGVTQPQHF; CDR3nt: TGTGCCAGCAGCCCTGCCGGGACAGGGGTCACTCAGCCCCAGCATTTT
abundance: NA; v_gene: TRBV14; j_gene: TRBJ2-2; d_gene: NA; CDR3aa: CASSQLRYGVTGELFF; CDR3nt: TGTGCCAGCAGCCAACTACGTTACGGGGTCACCGGGGAGCTGTTTTTT
abundance: NA; v_gene: TRBV13; j_gene: TRBJ2-6; d_gene: TRBD2; CDR3aa: CASSLFGGGFSGANVLTF; CDR3nt: TGTGCCAGCAGCTTGTTTGGCGGGGGGTTCTCTGGGGCCAACGTCCTGACTTTC
abundance: NA; v_gene: TRBV5-1; j_gene: TRBJ2-1; d_gene: TRBD1; CDR3aa: CASSLRDRGRNEQFF; CDR3nt: TGCGCCAGCAGCCTCCGGGACAGGGGGCGTAATGAGCAGTTCTTC